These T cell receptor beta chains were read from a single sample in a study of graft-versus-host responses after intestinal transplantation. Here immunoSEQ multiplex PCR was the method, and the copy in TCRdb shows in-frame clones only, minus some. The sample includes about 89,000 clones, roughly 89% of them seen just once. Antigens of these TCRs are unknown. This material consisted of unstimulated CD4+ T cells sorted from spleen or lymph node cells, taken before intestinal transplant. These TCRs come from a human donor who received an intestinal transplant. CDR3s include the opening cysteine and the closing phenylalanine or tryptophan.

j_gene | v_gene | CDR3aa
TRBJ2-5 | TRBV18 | CASSPPGGWLAGELQETQYF
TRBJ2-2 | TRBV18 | CASSPWDRVDTGELFF
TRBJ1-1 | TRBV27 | CASSPPGQLSTEAFF
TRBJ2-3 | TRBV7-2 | CASSLGLDTQYF
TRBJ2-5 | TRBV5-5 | CASSWGQGAPRETQYF
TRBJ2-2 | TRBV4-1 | CASSPGLARRNAGELFF
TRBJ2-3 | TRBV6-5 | CASRPLHRTDTQYF
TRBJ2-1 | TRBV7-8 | CASSNGLAGENEQFF
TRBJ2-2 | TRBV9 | CASSARGGFNTGELFF
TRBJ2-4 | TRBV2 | CASSGRWILAKNIQYF
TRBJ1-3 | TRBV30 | CAWSATRGPSGNTIYF
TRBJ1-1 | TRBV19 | CASSIRGRGTEAFF
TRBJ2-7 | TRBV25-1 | CASRGSGRAHEQYF
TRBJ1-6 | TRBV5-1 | CASSFVGNSYNSPLHF
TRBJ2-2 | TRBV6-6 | CASSYLTGNTGELFF
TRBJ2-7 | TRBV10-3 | CAISESKQVGVREQYF
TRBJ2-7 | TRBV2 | CASKLQAVSEVEQYF
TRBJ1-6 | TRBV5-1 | CASSLEEVGPYNSPLHF
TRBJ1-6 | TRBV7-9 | CASSLASSPLHF
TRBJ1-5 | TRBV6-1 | CASSERGKTVYNQPQHF
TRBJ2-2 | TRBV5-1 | CASSLEHANTGELFF
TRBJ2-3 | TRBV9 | CASSDTDTQYF
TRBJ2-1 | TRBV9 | CASSVVGSEQFF
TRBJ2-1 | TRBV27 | CASSLSRTSGRLSEQFF
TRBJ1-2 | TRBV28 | CALRTSRDRGLLRGYTF
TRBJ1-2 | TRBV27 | CASSLSGRGGGYTF
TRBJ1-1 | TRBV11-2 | CASSPSFVGEAFF
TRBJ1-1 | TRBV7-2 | CASSFGASGTTEAFF
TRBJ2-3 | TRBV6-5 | CASSRGSTDTQYF
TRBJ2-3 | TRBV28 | CASSFSTRQTQYF
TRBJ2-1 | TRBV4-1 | CASSQFTKAGFSYNEQFF